These 8 T cell receptor beta chains came from one sample sequenced in a study of CD8 T cells in Susac syndrome. RNA amounts of about 0.5 to 1 ug underwent reverse transcription with random hexamers. TCRdb processed the immunoSEQ multiplex PCR reads anew with MiXCR; each CDR3 protein has one entry. The sample lists some 99,000 distinct CDR3 sequences, 85% to 95% occurring once. Sequencing was performed on CD4+ T cells from PBMCs. The receptors shown here come from a human donor with Susac syndrome.

The CDR3 protein is CASSQGLASGELFF. Here the CDR3 DNA reads TGCGCCAGCAGCCAAGGACTAGCAAGCGGGGAGCTGTTTTTT. The chain combines TRBV4-1 with TRBJ2-2, with 7 bases aligning to TRBD2. V trimming: 1 base; J trimming: 7 bases; junction bases outside the gene matches: 3. The V gene's germline CDR1 is MGHRA and CDR2 YSYEKL. The CDR3 has 14 amino acids.

In DNA, the CDR3 is TGTGCCAGCGGGGGCCTGGGGACCGGGGAGCTGTTTTTT. Its protein product is CASGGLGTGELFF. The chain carries TRBV4-2 and TRBJ2-2; D is perhaps TRBD1 (6 bases). The CDR3 consists of 13 residues. Germline values: CDR1 LGHNA, CDR2 YNFKEQ. Trimming removed 8 bases at V and 5 bases at J, with 12 bases between.

The chain joins TRBV25-1 to TRBJ2-7; 11 bases agree with TRBD1. Germline loops: CDR1 MGHDK, CDR2 SYGVNS. The CDR3 runs 15 residues. Trimming cost V 1 base and J 5 bases; bases outside gene matches: 4. CDR3 region: CASSESRTGGHEQYF. DNA for the CDR3: TGTGCCAGCAGTGAATCGAGGACAGGGGGCCACGAGCAGTACTTC.

The J gene is TRBJ1-5, the V gene TRBV20-1; D remains unclear. Germline lookup yields CDR1 DFQATT and CDR2 SNEGSKA (reference sequence). The CDR3 runs to 13 residues. Trimming left V 2 bases short and J 3 bases short, with 8 bases between. CDR3 sequence: CSARPTYNQPQHF. The CDR3 nucleotides are TGCAGTGCTAGACCCACTTACAATCAGCCCCAGCATTTT.

This sequence joins TRBV3-1 and TRBJ2-5, with D uncertain. The CDR3 extends over 14 amino acids. Trimming pared 2 bases from V and 5 bases from J, leaving 12 bases between. In germline, CDR1 is LGHDT, CDR2 YNNKEL (reference sequence). CDR3 region: CASSQSVAAETQYF. The CDR3 DNA follows: TGTGCCAGCAGCCAATCCGTCGCTGCGGAGACCCAGTACTTC.

The gene calls are TRBV19 and TRBJ2-1, with D tentatively TRBD1 (6 bases). The CDR3 has 15 amino acids. Germline loops: CDR1 LNHDA, CDR2 SQIVND (reference sequence). V dropped 5 bases and J dropped 0 bases, with 11 bases sitting between them. The CDR3 here is CASSSDRSSYNEQFF. DNA of the CDR3: TGTGCCAGTAGTTCAGACAGGAGCTCCTACAATGAGCAGTTCTTC.

This chain connects TRBV5-1 to TRBJ2-2; 9 bases match TRBD2. V shed 0 bases and J 4 bases; nucleotides not matched to a gene: 4. The CDR3 covers 16 residues. Germline CDR1 SGHRS, CDR2 YFSETQ. The CDR3 nucleotides read TGCGCCAGCAGCTTGGAAGCGGGGGGCCTCACCGGGGAGCTGTTTTTT. Its translation is CASSLEAGGLTGELFF.

The gene calls are TRBV4-1 and TRBJ2-7, with D possibly TRBD2 on 6 matching bases. V lost 3 bases and J lost 3, with 15 bases in between. CDR3 length: 15 residues. Germline V lookup: CDR1 MGHRA, CDR2 YSYEKL. The CDR3 nucleotides are TGCGCCAGCAGCCAGCCCAACGGAGGGATCTACGAGCAGTACTTC. The encoded protein is CASSQPNGGIYEQYF.